This is a list of T cell receptor beta chains from one sample in a study of blood T cell repertoires in COVID-19. Produced via immunoSEQ multiplex PCR; TCRdb's table is partial and in-frame only. The data hold approximately 200,000 clones, with about 82% observed a single time. The sequenced material came from PBMCs or T cells enriched from blood (not recorded which). The source of these receptors is a young woman who had recovered from COVID-19. The CDR3 runs from the conserved cysteine through the conserved F or W. Fields, in order: clone size, V gene, CDR3 protein. The size field is filled for only some rows; it gives once, few, many or a size class.

>.|TRBV7-9
CASSSPGTANTGELFF
>few|TRBV10-3
CAIMGAANYGYTF
>.|TRBV6-7
CASCCVGAGQGKSGNQPQHF
>.|TRBV5-1
CASSWVTGSPGELFF
>.|TRBV3-1/TRBV3-2
CASSPGTSDPIPYNEQFF
>once|TRBV6-5
CASSHDGEGRRAFF
>few|TRBV19
CASSISPYEQYF
>.|TRBV5-1
CASSFGTGDTEAFF
>.|TRBV7-9
CASSFRAGGASYEQYF
>.|TRBV5-1
CASSLGFPVSSYEQYF
>.|TRBV28
CASSSPALAGNNEQFF
>.|TRBV2
CASSNRGLNGYTF
>.|TRBV28
CASSWDKPYEQYF
>.|TRBV2
CASRGQGASYEQYF
>.|TRBV5-4
CASSLIDEQYF
>once|TRBV30
CAWSFGQGSYEQYF
>.|TRBV6-5
CACQVAGTYEQYF